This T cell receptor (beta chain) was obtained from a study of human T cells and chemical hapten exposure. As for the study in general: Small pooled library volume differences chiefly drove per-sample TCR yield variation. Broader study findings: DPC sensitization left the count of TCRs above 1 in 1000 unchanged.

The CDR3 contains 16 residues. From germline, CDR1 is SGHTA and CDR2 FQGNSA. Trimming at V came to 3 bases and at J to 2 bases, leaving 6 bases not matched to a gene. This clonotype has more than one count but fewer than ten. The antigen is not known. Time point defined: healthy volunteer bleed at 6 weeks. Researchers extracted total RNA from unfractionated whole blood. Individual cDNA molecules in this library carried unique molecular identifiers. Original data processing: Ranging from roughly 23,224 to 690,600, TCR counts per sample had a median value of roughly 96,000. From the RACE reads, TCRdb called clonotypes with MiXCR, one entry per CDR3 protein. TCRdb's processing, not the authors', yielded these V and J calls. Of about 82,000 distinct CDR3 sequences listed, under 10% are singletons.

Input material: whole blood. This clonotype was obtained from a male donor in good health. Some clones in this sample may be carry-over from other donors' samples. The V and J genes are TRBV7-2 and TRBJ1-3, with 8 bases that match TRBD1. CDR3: CASSFGQGNAGNTIYF. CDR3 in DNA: TGTGCCAGCAGCTTCGGACAGGGAAATGCTGGAAACACCATATATTTT.